This T cell receptor beta chain was sequenced in a study of CD8+CD57+ T cells in acquired aplastic anemia. Study background: Roughly 3 ug was the average amount of DNA from sorted CD4+ and CD8+ cells.

Study-level results: Found in both controls and patients were 25 to 35 CD8+ CDR3 sequences.

The TCR beta profiling, which covered VDJ combination and CDR3 sequence, was carried out using genomic DNA as the template. TCRdb processed the reads anew with MiXCR; each CDR3 protein has one entry. The data hold around 200,000 distinct CDR3 sequences, with about 44% observed a single time. The germline CDR1 and CDR2 sequences are SGHTA and FQGNSA. This CDR3 is 14 amino acids long. Deletions cut 4 bases from V and 5 bases from J, with 14 bases between. Patients selected for sequencing had displayed CD8+CD57+ cell expansion by flow cytometry. Each patient carried a diagnosis of severe acquired aplastic anemia. When blood sampling took place, the patients had received no therapy. There are many counts of this clonotype. Antigen unknown.

The chain combines TRBV7-2 with TRBJ1-2; no reliable D call. The TCR sequence derives from a human donor with aplastic anemia. Sequenced input: sorted CD4+, CD8+, or CD8+CD57+ T cells (not recorded which) from PBMCs. The CDR3 loop is CASSSPQINYGYTF. CDR3 nucleotide sequence: TGTGCCAGCAGCTCCCCGCAGATCAATTATGGCTACACCTTC.